A selection of T cell receptor beta chains follows, all from one sample in a study of glioma-infiltrating T cells after dendritic cell vaccination. Some clones are missing from TCRdb's copy, which holds only in-frame ones; the method was immunoSEQ multiplex PCR. The sample gives 93,000 or so clones, over 60% of which show up once; 6% is in the top ten. Sequences were derived from blood, sampled before dendritic cell vaccination. The source is a human donor with glioblastoma. Each CDR3 is given with its conserved first and last residue. The D gene is left open where the match is weak. Where a row states a size, it is once, few, many or the class of an expanded clone; other rows omit it.

TRBV6-6,many,11,-,TRBJ2-1,CASGVYNEQFF,TGTGCCAGCGGAGTCTACAATGAGCAGTTCTTC
TRBV5-6,-,16,-,TRBJ2-6,CASSLVRLSGANVLTF,TGTGCCAGCAGCTTGGTGCGGCTCTCTGGGGCCAACGTCCTGACTTTC
TRBV9,once,13,-,TRBJ1-2,CASSLGTLEGYTF,TGTGCCAGCAGTCTAGGGACTCTCGAGGGCTACACCTTC
TRBV2,-,16,-,TRBJ2-1,CASSVPLAGAYNEQFF,TGTGCCAGCAGTGTTCCCCTTGCGGGCGCCTACAATGAGCAGTTCTTC
TRBV19,-,15,TRBD2,TRBJ2-1,CASSENSGGANEQFF,TGTGCCAGTAGCGAAAATAGCGGGGGGGCCAATGAGCAGTTCTTC
TRBV12-2,-,14,-,TRBJ1-5,CASRLDRGNQPQHF,TGTGCAAGTCGCTTGGACAGGGGCAATCAGCCCCAGCATTTT
TRBV5-1,-,15,TRBD2,TRBJ2-1,CASSPLASGSYEQFF,TGCGCCAGCAGCCCGCTTGCTAGCGGGAGCTATGAGCAGTTCTTC
TRBV2,-,15,TRBD1,TRBJ1-5,CASSEIGGGEQPQHF,TGTGCCAGCAGTGAAATAGGGGGCGGAGAGCAGCCCCAGCATTTT
TRBV19,-,13,-,TRBJ1-2,CASRQQGLYGYTF,TGTGCCAGTAGGCAACAGGGATTATATGGCTACACCTTC
TRBV7-9,-,12,-,TRBJ2-1,CASSLQYNEQFF,TGTGCCAGCAGTCTACAGTACAATGAGCAGTTCTTC
TRBV5-1,-,16,-,TRBJ2-7,CASSPQGAGAGYEQYF,TGCGCCAGCAGCCCTCAAGGTGCGGGGGCAGGTTACGAGCAGTACTTC
TRBV11-2,-,16,TRBD2,TRBJ2-3,CASSKMTSGATDTQYF,TGTGCCAGCAGCAAGATGACTAGCGGGGCCACAGATACGCAGTATTTT
TRBV4-2,once,19,TRBD2,TRBJ2-5,CASSQGMRGLAGEPETQYF,TGTGCCAGCAGCCAAGGGATGAGGGGCCTAGCGGGGGAACCCGAGACCCAGTACTTC
TRBV5-1,-,13,-,TRBJ1-5,CASSSLQGEPQHF,TGCGCCAGCAGCTCCTTACAGGGCGAGCCCCAGCATTTT
TRBV10-3,-,14,-,TRBJ2-3,CAISAAGSTDTQYF,TGTGCCATCAGTGCGGCAGGTAGCACAGATACGCAGTATTTT
TRBV28,-,15,TRBD1,TRBJ1-1,CASTLRTGWDTEAFF,TGTGCCAGCACATTGAGGACAGGGTGGGACACTGAAGCTTTCTTT
TRBV20-1,once,11,-,TRBJ2-7,CSAAISYEQYF,TGCAGTGCTGCGATTTCCTACGAGCAGTACTTC
TRBV7-3,-,19,TRBD2,TRBJ2-3,CASSWPGGGSGGAGDTQYF,TGTGCCAGCAGCTGGCCCGGTGGTGGTAGCGGGGGGGCGGGAGATACGCAGTATTTT
TRBV5-4,few,16,TRBD1,TRBJ1-2,CASSPGTGGVIGSYTF,TGTGCCAGCAGCCCCGGGACAGGGGGCGTCATCGGAAGCTACACCTTC
TRBV19,-,16,TRBD1,TRBJ1-6,CASSATDRGYNSPLHF,TGTGCCAGTAGTGCCACGGACAGGGGATATAATTCACCCCTCCACTTT
TRBV19,-,13,-,TRBJ1-1,CASTGQTNTEAFF,TGTGCCAGTACCGGACAGACGAACACTGAAGCTTTCTTT
TRBV7-2,-,14,-,TRBJ1-3,CASSPGHRGNTIYF,TGTGCCAGCAGCCCTGGACATCGTGGAAACACCATATATTTT
TRBV6-5,-,15,TRBD2,TRBJ2-5,CASSYAPSGDETQYF,TGTGCCAGCAGTTACGCCCCTAGCGGGGATGAGACCCAGTACTTC
TRBV29-1,-,14,TRBD1,TRBJ2-1,CSVWAGTGRNEQFF,TGCAGCGTGTGGGCCGGGACAGGGCGGAATGAGCAGTTCTTC